The T cell receptor beta chain described here comes from a study of blood T cell repertoires in COVID-19. About the research overall: Researchers got acute and convalescent COVID-19 samples from the United States, Italy and Spain. Sources were T cells, B-cell-depleted T cells, or PBMCs; the material itself was cDNA or gDNA.

Germline values: CDR1 LGHNA, CDR2 YNFKEQ. V gave up 1 base and J gave up 8 bases, with 9 bases separating them. The CDR3 is made up of 13 amino acids. The repertoire was sequenced with immunoSEQ multiplex PCR; TCRdb's copy has only in-frame clones and lacks some. This table holds some 250,000 clones, approximately 78% found once. The chain has TRBV4-2 and TRBJ2-1; no definite D call. Sequencing was carried out using peripheral blood. The sequence was obtained from a woman aged 55-70 years with active or convalescent COVID-19. CDR3 coding DNA: TGTGCCAGCAGCCAAGGGGTAGCCTATGAGCAGTTCTTC. Translating gives CASSQGVAYEQFF.